This TCR beta chain came from a study of blood T cell repertoires in COVID-19. In the study overall: The analysed material was cDNA or gDNA that came from T cells, B-cell-depleted T cells, or PBMCs.

TCRdb's table, derived via immunoSEQ multiplex PCR, lists solely in-frame clones and lacks some. The repertoire includes some 250,000 clones, around nine tenths of them detected once, and roughly 5.6% sits in the top ten. The CDR3 loop spans 14 amino acids. Germline V gives CDR1 MNHEY, CDR2 SVGAGI. V lost 2 bases to trimming and J lost 0 bases, with 7 bases between them. The chain employs TRBV6-5 and TRBJ1-1; D is uncertain. Sequencing used peripheral blood. The receptor's source is a woman aged 55-75 years with COVID-19, enrolled during active disease. CDR3 nucleotide sequence: TGTGCCAGCAGTTACACCTATATGAACACTGAAGCTTTCTTT. This encodes CASSYTYMNTEAFF.